One sample yielded the 14 T cell receptor beta chains listed below, sequenced in a study of cytomegalovirus exposure and HLA in healthy donors. Repertoires were generated with immunoSEQ multiplex PCR, while TCRdb's copy carries only in-frame clones and drops some. The sample consists of 200,000 or so clones, approximately 82% of them appearing once. Sequenced: PBMCs. These receptor sequences come from a woman between 25 and 40 years old in good health and CMV-seropositive.

V gene TRBV7-6 combines with J gene TRBJ2-1; D might be TRBD2 (5 bases). This CDR3 contains 12 residues. Germline values: CDR1 SGHVS, CDR2 FNYEAQ. With 3 bases removed from V and 6 bases from J, the gap between germline ends came to 6 bases. The CDR3 nucleotides read TGTGCCAGCAGCTTCGGGATCAATGAGCAGTTCTTC. Protein product: CASSFGINEQFF.

The rearrangement joins TRBV11-2 to TRBJ1-4; tentative D call: TRBD1 (6 bases). Germline V CDR1 and CDR2: SGHAT, FQNNGV. CDR3 length: 15 residues. V dropped 6 bases and J dropped 2 bases, with 13 bases sitting between them. CDR3 sequence reads: CASRTQGATNEKLFF. In DNA form, the CDR3 reads TGTGCCAGCAGAACACAGGGTGCCACTAATGAAAAACTGTTTTTT.

The rearrangement joins TRBV2 to TRBJ1-2; D possibly corresponds to TRBD1 (6 bases). The CDR3 totals 11 residues. The germline gives CDR1 SNHLY, CDR2 FYNNEI. The V end was cut by 8 bases, the J end by 4 bases, with 8 bases between. This CDR3 is CASGQIYGYTF. For the CDR3, the DNA is TGTGCCAGCGGACAGATCTATGGCTACACCTTC.

This sequence joins TRBV4-1 and TRBJ2-7; D uncertain. The CDR3 contains 14 residues. Germline-derived CDR1 and CDR2 are MGHRA and YSYEKL. Trimming took off 0 bases at V and 5 bases at J, with 11 bases between the two ends. The CDR3 loop reads CASSQDLAPNEQYF. Written as DNA, the CDR3 is TGCGCCAGCAGCCAAGATTTGGCCCCCAACGAGCAGTACTTC.

The CDR3 nucleotides read TGTGCCAGCAGTGGTAACAGGGGGCATAAGTACGAGCAGTACTTC. It encodes CASSGNRGHKYEQYF. The chain recombines TRBV6-1 with TRBJ2-7; 9 nucleotides line up with TRBD1. Germline V gives CDR1 MNHNS, CDR2 SASEGT. V lost 4 bases to trimming and J lost 4 bases; unmatched junction nucleotides: 8. This CDR3 is 15 amino acids long.

The V gene is TRBV2, the J gene TRBJ1-5; D unresolved. This CDR3 has 14 amino acids. V lost 1 base and J lost 2, with 6 bases in between. The V gene's germline CDR1 is SNHLY and CDR2 FYNNEI. In DNA form, the CDR3 reads TGTGCCAGCAGTGAAGTAGATGGCAATCAGCCCCAGCATTTT. Encoded protein: CASSEVDGNQPQHF.

This chain connects TRBV6-5 to TRBJ1-2; the match to TRBD1 covers 7 bases. Per germline, CDR1 MNHEY and CDR2 SVGAGI. CDR3 length equals 14 residues. V was pared by 0 bases and J by 2 bases, with 0 bases of the junction left unmatched. The CDR3 bases are TGTGCCAGCAGTTACTCACAGGGGAACTATGGCTACACCTTC. It is translated as CASSYSQGNYGYTF.

The chain employs TRBV29-1 and TRBJ2-3; perhaps D is TRBD1 or TRBD2 (5 bases each). The CDR3 covers 14 residues. Germline lookup yields CDR1 SQVTM and CDR2 ANQGSEA. Trimming stripped 4 bases from V and 4 bases from J, with 15 bases between. Written as DNA, the CDR3 is TGCAGCGTTGCAGAGGGGAGTAGGGCAGATACGCAGTATTTT. Its protein is CSVAEGSRADTQYF.

The CDR3 loop reads CASTPTVDGMGGYTF. CDR3 nucleotides: TGTGCCAGTACCCCGACAGTTGATGGTATGGGTGGCTACACCTTC. The rearrangement links TRBV19 to TRBJ1-2; maybe TRBD1 (5 bases). Germline V gene data show CDR1 as LNHDA and CDR2 as SQIVND (reference sequence). V was pared by 7 bases and J by 7 bases, with 22 bases between. This CDR3 has 15 residues.

The rearrangement links TRBV6-5 to TRBJ2-7; D is perhaps TRBD1 (5 bases). The CDR3 sequence is 12 residues long. Deletions cut 0 bases from V and 10 bases from J, with 10 bases between. Germline V gene sequence: CDR1 MNHEY, CDR2 SVGAGI. CDR3 nucleotides: TGTGCCAGCAGTTACTCCTCAGGGAAACAGTACTTC. Translation gives CASSYSSGKQYF.

The chain couples TRBV7-8 to TRBJ1-4; D is possibly TRBD1 (5 bases). Germline V gene lookup returns CDR1 SGHVS and CDR2 FQNEAQ. The CDR3 runs 14 residues. V gave up 1 base and J gave up 8 bases, with 11 bases separating them. CDR3 loop: CASSLGSRGEKLFF. CDR3 DNA: TGTGCCAGCAGCTTAGGAAGTCGGGGGGAAAAACTGTTTTTT.

This clone occurred a few times. The V and J genes are TRBV5-1 and TRBJ1-2, with a weak D call TRBD1 (6 bases). The CDR3 length is 14 residues. Germline V gene lookup returns CDR1 SGHRS and CDR2 YFSETQ. Trimming shortened V by 3 bases and J by 4 bases, and 13 bases separated the two germline ends. The CDR3 DNA sequence: TGCGCCAGCAGCTCGACAGGAGAAGGCTATGGCTACACCTTC. Residues: CASSSTGEGYGYTF.

V gene TRBV5-1 combines with J gene TRBJ2-7; 8 nucleotides align to TRBD1. The CDR3 runs to 14 residues. Germline V CDR1 and CDR2: SGHRS, YFSETQ. The trim removed 1 base at V and 5 bases at J, leaving 5 bases unmatched. The CDR3: CASSLFQGADEQYF. DNA of the CDR3: TGCGCCAGCAGCTTGTTTCAGGGGGCGGACGAGCAGTACTTC.

The chain is built from TRBV7-2 and TRBJ2-7; 10 nucleotides agree with TRBD2. Germline loops: CDR1 SGHTA, CDR2 FQGNSA. The J segment lost 5 bases and the V segment lost 1 base, leaving 5 bases of the junction unmatched. The CDR3 runs 15 residues. The CDR3 DNA is TGTGCCAGCAGCTTAGTTAGCGGGAGGAGGCACGAGCAGTACTTC. Its protein product is CASSLVSGRRHEQYF. The whole variable domain, filled in from reference TRBV7-2 and TRBJ2-7, reads GAGVSQSPSNKVTEKGKDVELRCDPISGHTALYWYRQSLGQGLEFLIYFQGNSAPDKSGLPSDRFSAERTGGSVSTLTIQRTQQEDSAVYLCASSLVSGRRHEQYFGPGTRLTVT.